This TCR beta chain was recorded in a study of cytomegalovirus exposure and HLA in healthy donors. Per germline, CDR1 SGHKS and CDR2 YYEKEE (reference sequence). The CDR3 has 15 residues. Trimming took off 2 bases at V and 4 bases at J, with 13 bases between the two ends. Vbeta (60) and Jbeta (13) primers were used in the PCR. Generated by immunoSEQ multiplex PCR, the TCRdb table keeps only in-frame clones and is missing some. The sample lists about 150,000 clones, roughly three quarters occurring once. This clone was seen a few times. V gene TRBV5-5 combines with J gene TRBJ1-5; no firm D call. The sample taken for sequencing was PBMCs. This clonotype originated in a woman in her 40s in good health and CMV-seronegative. The CDR3, as DNA: TGTGCCAGCAGCTTTTGGTCGGGAGGGAATCAGCCCCAGCATTTT. It translates to CASSFWSGGNQPQHF.